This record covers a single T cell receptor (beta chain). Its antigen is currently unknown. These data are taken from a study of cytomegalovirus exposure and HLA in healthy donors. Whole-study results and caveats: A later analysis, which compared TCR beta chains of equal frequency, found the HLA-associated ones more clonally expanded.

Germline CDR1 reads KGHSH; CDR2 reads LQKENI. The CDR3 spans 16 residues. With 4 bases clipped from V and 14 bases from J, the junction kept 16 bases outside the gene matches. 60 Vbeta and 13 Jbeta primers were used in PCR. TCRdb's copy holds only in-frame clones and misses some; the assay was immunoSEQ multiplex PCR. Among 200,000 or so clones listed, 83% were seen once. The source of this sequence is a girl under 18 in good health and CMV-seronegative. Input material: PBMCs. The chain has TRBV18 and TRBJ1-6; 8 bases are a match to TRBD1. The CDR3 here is CASSQRTGLEVLALHF. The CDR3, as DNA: TGTGCCAGCTCACAACGGACAGGGCTAGAGGTTTTGGCCCTCCACTTT.